This T cell receptor (beta chain) stems from a study of CD8 T cells in ankylosing spondylitis. Study observations and caveats: Past studies reported some motif variants in reactive arthritis synovial fluid and blood.

Quantitative molecular-barcoded 5'-RACE generated the TCR beta libraries. TCRdb re-called the 5' RACE reads through MiXCR, storing one row per CDR3 protein. The table records 150,000 to 200,000 distinct CDR3 sequences, approximately 18% of them present only once. This clonotype was found many times. What it binds is not known. Germline values: CDR1 DFQATT, CDR2 SNEGSKA (reference sequence). V was cut by 7 bases and J by 3 bases, with 15 bases left in between. This CDR3 is 13 amino acids long. This sequence was found in a male donor under 30 with ankylosing spondylitis or in good health (not recorded which). The chain recombines TRBV20-1 with TRBJ1-1; D remains ambiguous. The sequencing input was blood, either unsorted or a sorted T cell fraction (not recorded which). The CDR3 DNA follows: TGCAGTGTGTCGGGGATAAGGGACACTGAAGCTTTCTTT. As protein: CSVSGIRDTEAFF.